This is a list of T cell receptor beta chains from one sample in a study of T cells after posttransplantation cyclophosphamide. TCRdb's table, derived via immunoSEQ multiplex PCR, lists solely in-frame clones and lacks some. The data contain over 7,000 clones, about four fifths of them singletons. The sample here was CD4+ T cells sorted from blood, taken 950 to 1,200 days after allogeneic stem cell transplant with posttransplant cyclophosphamide. These receptor sequences come from a female patient in her 40s who received an allogeneic stem cell transplant from a related donor, was CMV-positive, and had no GVHD. Part of the T cell pool may stem from the graft donor. Both conserved end residues are part of each CDR3. Fields, in order: V gene, clone size, J gene, D gene, CDR3 protein, CDR3 DNA. A D gene is named only where the DNA matches it firmly. The size field is filled for only some rows; it gives once, few, many or a size class.

>TRBV4-2|NA|TRBJ1-6|TRBD1
CASSQQDKGADNSPLHF
TGTGCCAGCAGCCAACAGGACAAGGGGGCGGATAATTCCCCCCTCCACTTT
>TRBV28|NA|TRBJ1-1|TRBD1
CASSPGTGGLYTEAFF
TGTGCCAGCAGTCCCGGGACAGGGGGTTTGTATACTGAAGCTTTCTTT
>TRBV6-5|NA|TRBJ2-3|TRBD2
CASSSGTSTDTQYF
TGTGCCAGCAGCTCGGGGACTAGTACAGATACGCAGTATTTT
>TRBV6-1|NA|TRBJ1-1|TRBD1
CASRETGSNTEAFF
TGTGCCAGCAGAGAGACAGGGTCGAACACTGAAGCTTTCTTT
>TRBV5-4|NA|TRBJ2-7|TRBD1
CASSLRQGFMNEQYF
TGTGCCAGCAGCTTAAGACAGGGGTTCATGAACGAGCAGTACTTC
>TRBV19|NA|TRBJ1-2|NA
CASSLNSEGYTF
TGTGCCAGTAGTCTGAATTCGGAGGGCTACACCTTC
>TRBV6-1|once|TRBJ1-1|NA
CASSEQVRARAFF
TGTGCCAGCAGTGAACAGGTGAGGGCTCGGGCTTTCTTT
>TRBV28|NA|TRBJ2-7|TRBD2
CASSLGGGAFHEQYF
TGTGCCAGCAGTTTAGGCGGGGGGGCCTTCCACGAGCAGTACTTC
>TRBV5-4|NA|TRBJ2-3|TRBD2
CASSLRGTTRTDTQYF
TGTGCCAGCAGCTTACGGGGGACTACGCGCACAGATACGCAGTATTTT
>TRBV4-1|NA|TRBJ2-5|TRBD2
CASSQVSGGPQETQYF
TGCGCCAGCAGCCAAGTTAGCGGGGGCCCTCAAGAGACCCAGTACTTC
>TRBV7-2|NA|TRBJ1-3|NA
CASSADSGGLGNTIYF
TGTGCCAGCAGCGCCGACAGTGGCGGCCTCGGAAACACCATATATTTT
>TRBV7-2|NA|TRBJ2-1|TRBD2
CASSAGLAGGNEQFF
TGTGCCAGCAGCGCGGGACTAGCGGGGGGGAATGAGCAGTTCTTC
>TRBV10-1|NA|TRBJ2-2|NA
CASSEGGSTGELFF
TGCGCCAGCAGTGAGGGGGGGTCCACCGGGGAGCTGTTTTTT
>TRBV10-3|medium-sized|TRBJ1-1|TRBD1
CAITQGGNTEAFF
TGTGCCATCACTCAGGGGGGGAACACTGAAGCTTTCTTT
>TRBV6-1|large|TRBJ1-6|NA
CSSRQGGNSPLHF
TGCTCATCGCGGCAGGGCGGTAATTCACCCCTCCACTTT
>TRBV19|NA|TRBJ1-4|NA
CASSTRTNEKLFF
TGTGCCAGTAGTACCCGGACTAATGAAAAACTGTTTTTT
>TRBV2|NA|TRBJ1-4|NA
CASRVGYNEKLFF
TGTGCCAGCAGGGTCGGGTATAATGAAAAACTGTTTTTT
>TRBV5-5|once|TRBJ1-4|NA
CASSFSPGRGLFF
TGTGCCAGCAGCTTTAGTCCGGGGAGGGGACTGTTTTTT
>TRBV18|NA|TRBJ2-7|NA
CASSPGDYEQYF
TGTGCCAGCTCCCCGGGAGACTACGAGCAGTACTTC
>TRBV6-1|NA|TRBJ2-3|NA
CASSERGRDTQYF
TGTGCCAGCAGTGAAAGGGGCCGGGATACGCAGTATTTT
>TRBV5-1|NA|TRBJ2-5|NA
CASSLIRDPTETQYF
TGCGCCAGCAGCTTGATCCGGGATCCTACGGAGACCCAGTACTTC
>TRBV4-2|NA|TRBJ2-4|TRBD2
CASSQDRTSGGVLAKNIQYF
TGTGCCAGCAGCCAAGATCGGACTAGCGGGGGCGTACTAGCCAAAAACATTCAGTACTTC
>TRBV29-1|NA|TRBJ1-5|NA
CSGSTGSAPQHF
TGCAGCGGAAGCACAGGGAGTGCGCCCCAGCATTTT
>TRBV6-6|NA|TRBJ2-5|TRBD2
CASRPSGGVQETQYF
TGTGCCAGCAGACCCAGCGGGGGGGTCCAAGAGACCCAGTACTTC
>TRBV10-3|NA|TRBJ1-2|NA
CAISDIQGTNGYTF
TGTGCCATCAGTGATATCCAGGGAACTAACGGCTACACCTTC
>TRBV9|NA|TRBJ2-5|TRBD2
CASSVALAGGDQETQYF
TGTGCCAGCAGCGTAGCCCTAGCGGGGGGTGACCAAGAGACCCAGTACTTC
>TRBV25-1|once|TRBJ2-5|NA
CASSLGRGGETQYF
TGTGCCAGCAGTCTCGGCAGGGGCGGGGAGACCCAGTACTTC
>TRBV5-4|NA|TRBJ1-2|NA
CASSPGGGRLEGYTF
TGTGCCAGCAGCCCGGGGGGGGGCAGGTTGGAAGGCTACACCTTC
>TRBV5-1|NA|TRBJ2-1|TRBD2
CASSLASGGYNEQFF
TGCGCCAGCAGCTTGGCTAGCGGGGGCTACAATGAGCAGTTCTTC